This T cell receptor beta chain was sequenced during a study of blood T cell repertoires in COVID-19. The V end was cut by 2 bases, the J end by 0 bases, with 8 bases between. This CDR3 is built from 15 residues. Germline CDR1 reads LGHDT; CDR2 reads YNNKEL (reference sequence). Participants reported their clinical history, and cohort assignment relied on those reports. In the authors' workflow: Amplified reference gene primers provided the basis for estimating nucleated cell counts. TCRdb's copy holds only in-frame clones and misses some; the assay was immunoSEQ multiplex PCR. V and J calls plus clone size are reproduced from that table; the DNA served to infer D and trimming. The sample contains hundreds of thousands of clones, roughly 80% of which appear only once.

Input material: PBMCs or T cells enriched from blood (not recorded which). The sequence derives from a man aged 40-55 years who had been exposed to COVID-19. V and J are TRBV3-1 (or the pseudogene TRBV3-2) and TRBJ1-3; D gene ambiguous. CDR3 loop: CASSQLAGSGNTIYF. The DNA for the CDR3 is TGTGCCAGCAGCCAATTGGCAGGCTCTGGAAACACCATATATTTT.